The 27 T cell receptor beta chains presented below share a single source sample, sequenced in a study of cytomegalovirus exposure and HLA in healthy donors. TCRdb's copy holds only in-frame clones and misses some; the assay was immunoSEQ multiplex PCR. This table has 150,000 to 200,000 clones, 84% appearing once. Sample: PBMCs. The receptors here all came from a man aged 25-45 years in good health and CMV-seropositive.

The rearrangement joins TRBV6-5 to TRBJ2-1; D might be TRBD1 (6 bases). CDR1 is MNHEY and CDR2 is SVGAGI in the germline V gene. V was pared by 7 bases and J by 5 bases, with 18 bases between. The CDR3 consists of 15 residues. The CDR3 bases are TGTGCCAGCACTCCCATGGGACAAGACCACAATGAGCAGTTCTTC. It encodes CASTPMGQDHNEQFF.

J is TRBJ1-5 and V is TRBV28, with D possibly being TRBD1 (5 bases). Trimming shortened V by 5 bases and J by 0 bases, and 11 bases separated the two germline ends. Germline V gene sequence: CDR1 MDHEN, CDR2 SYDVKM. The CDR3 has 15 amino acids. CDR3 residues: CASSAGLHSNQPQHF. DNA for the CDR3: TGTGCCAGCAGTGCAGGGCTTCATAGCAATCAGCCCCAGCATTTT.

This clone was detected only once. V gene TRBV6-5 combines with J gene TRBJ1-1; D call uncertain. This CDR3 region has 15 residues. The germline V gene encodes CDR1 MNHEY and CDR2 SVGAGI. With 3 bases removed from V and 4 bases from J, the gap between germline ends came to 15 bases. The CDR3 protein is CASSYRTEGITEAFF. DNA of the CDR3: TGTGCCAGCAGTTATCGCACAGAAGGCATCACTGAAGCTTTCTTT.

The J gene is TRBJ1-3, the V gene TRBV5-6; D is ambiguous. This CDR3 is built from 13 residues. Trimming left V 0 bases short and J 2 bases short, with 3 bases between. Germline V gives CDR1 SGHDT, CDR2 YYEEEE. In DNA, the CDR3 is TGTGCCAGCAGCTTGGCCACTGGAAACACCATATATTTT. Amino acid sequence: CASSLATGNTIYF.

The chain carries TRBV19 and TRBJ2-3; 9 bases align to TRBD2. V lost 7 bases and J lost 5; bases outside the gene matches: 10. Germline CDR1 LNHDA, CDR2 SQIVND (reference sequence). The length of the CDR3 is 15 residues. The CDR3, as DNA: TGTGCCAGTAAGAATGCGGGAGGGCCTAGAGATACGCAGTATTTT. Translation gives CASKNAGGPRDTQYF. Full variable domain (missing parts from reference TRBV19 and TRBJ2-3): DGGITQSPKYLFRKEGQNVTLSCEQNLNHDAMYWYRQDPGQGLRLIYYSQIVNDFQKGDIAEGYSVSREKKESFPLTVTSAQKNPTAFYLCASKNAGGPRDTQYFGPGTRLTVL.

The V gene is TRBV19, the J gene TRBJ2-6, with D perhaps matching TRBD1 (6 bases). V was clipped by 5 bases and J by 3 bases, with 11 bases between them. The germline CDR1 and CDR2 sequences are LNHDA and SQIVND (reference sequence). This CDR3 has 15 amino acids. CDR3: CASSLGGVGANVLTF. The CDR3 DNA reads TGTGCCAGTAGTTTAGGGGGAGTTGGGGCCAACGTCCTGACTTTC. The complete variable domain, with remaining parts taken from reference TRBV19 and TRBJ2-6, reads DGGITQSPKYLFRKEGQNVTLSCEQNLNHDAMYWYRQDPGQGLRLIYYSQIVNDFQKGDIAEGYSVSREKKESFPLTVTSAQKNPTAFYLCASSLGGVGANVLTFGAGSRLTVL.

Comment on this clone: In the same sample, other DNA sequences code for this CDR3. J is TRBJ2-3 and V is TRBV18; D perhaps matches TRBD2 (6 bases). This CDR3 has 14 amino acids. V was shortened by 2 bases and J by 1 base, with 7 bases between the two germline ends. Germline CDR1 is KGHSH and CDR2 is LQKENI. The chain's CDR3 is CASSPSGGTDTQYF. In DNA, the CDR3 is TGTGCCAGCTCACCATCGGGAGGCACAGATACGCAGTATTTT. Full variable domain (rest looked up from reference TRBV18 and TRBJ2-3): NAGVMQNPRHLVRRRGQEARLRCSPMKGHSHVYWYRQLPEEGLKFMVYLQKENIIDESGMPKERFSAEFPKEGPSILRIQQVVRGDSAAYFCASSPSGGTDTQYFGPGTRLTVL.

This chain joins TRBV7-8 and TRBJ2-7, with 12 nucleotides matching TRBD2. Trimming took 2 bases from V and 1 from J; bases not matched to a gene: 6. Germline CDR1 is SGHVS and CDR2 is FQNEAQ. The CDR3 totals 17 residues. CDR3 DNA: TGTGCCAGCAGCTTACCCTCCGGGACTAGCGGGTCCTACGAGCAGTACTTC. It encodes CASSLPSGTSGSYEQYF. The full variable domain, completed using reference TRBV7-8 and TRBJ2-7, is GAGVSQSPRYKVAKRGQDVALRCDPISGHVSLFWYQQALGQGPEFLTYFQNEAQLDKSGLPSDRFFAERPEGSVSTLKIQRTQQEDSAVYLCASSLPSGTSGSYEQYFGPGTRLTVT.

The chain links TRBV7-8 to TRBJ2-5; maybe TRBD1 (6 bases). Germline V gene lookup returns CDR1 SGHVS and CDR2 FQNEAQ. This CDR3 is 14 amino acids long. Trimming pared 0 bases from V and 1 base from J, leaving 6 bases between. CDR3 amino acids: CASSLAGGQETQYF. In nucleotides, the CDR3 is TGTGCCAGCAGCTTAGCAGGGGGCCAAGAGACCCAGTACTTC. The variable domain in full, completed from reference TRBV7-8 and TRBJ2-5, reads GAGVSQSPRYKVAKRGQDVALRCDPISGHVSLFWYQQALGQGPEFLTYFQNEAQLDKSGLPSDRFFAERPEGSVSTLKIQRTQQEDSAVYLCASSLAGGQETQYFGPGTRLLVL.

V usage is TRBV7-6 and J usage is TRBJ2-3; 12 bases match TRBD2. Germline CDR1 and CDR2: SGHVS and FNYEAQ. J lost 0 bases, V lost 6 bases, and 7 bases had no gene match. This CDR3 has 17 residues. DNA of the CDR3: TGTGCCAGCAGTCATCCAGGGACTAGCGGGAGCACAGATACGCAGTATTTT. Protein sequence: CASSHPGTSGSTDTQYF.

The rearrangement links TRBV5-1 to TRBJ2-6, with 11 nucleotides matching TRBD2. The ends lost 0 bases at V and 2 bases at J; junction bases unmatched: 7. This CDR3 has 19 amino acids. The germline gives CDR1 SGHRS, CDR2 YFSETQ. As DNA, the CDR3 is TGCGCCAGCAGCTTGGTAGCGGGAGGGCCTTCCCCTGGGGCCAACGTCCTGACTTTC. It encodes CASSLVAGGPSPGANVLTF.

J is TRBJ2-5 and V is TRBV7-2, with 7 bases that match TRBD1. Losses at the gene ends were 5 bases for V and 3 bases for J; bases not matched to a gene: 3. The CDR3 totals 13 residues. The germline gives CDR1 SGHTA, CDR2 FQGNSA. The CDR3 bases are TGTGCCAGCAGCCGTGGGACAGAAGAGACCCAGTACTTC. Its protein is CASSRGTEETQYF.

For the CDR3, the DNA is TGTGCCAGCTCACCCTACAGGGACGGCTACACCTTC. Translated: CASSPYRDGYTF. The chain recombines TRBV18 with TRBJ1-2; D possibly corresponds to TRBD1 (6 bases). This CDR3 contains 12 residues. Trimming left V 3 bases short and J 8 bases short, with 10 bases between. Germline CDR1 reads KGHSH; CDR2 reads LQKENI.

J is TRBJ2-2 and V is TRBV2; a possible D gene is TRBD1 (6 bases). CDR1 SNHLY and CDR2 FYNNEI come from the germline V gene. This CDR3 is 15 amino acids long. Trimming left V 6 bases short and J 9 bases short, with 20 bases between. CDR3 residues: CASRGFRGRRWELFF. The CDR3 nucleotides read TGTGCCAGCAGGGGTTTCAGGGGCCGGAGGTGGGAGCTGTTTTTT.

The chain recombines TRBV21-1 with TRBJ2-7; whether TRBD1, the table's D call, matches the DNA was not checked. TRBV21-1 represents a pseudogene. This CDR3 is 15 amino acids long. The CDR3 is CASSPGATGAYEQYF. The CDR3 coding sequence is TGTGCCAGCAGCCCGGGGGCCACAGGGGCCTACGAGCAGTACTTC.

The rearrangement joins TRBV5-4 to TRBJ2-1; 10 bases fit TRBD2. J was trimmed by 2 bases and V by 2 bases; bases with no gene match: 1. Germline assignment: CDR1 SGHNT and CDR2 YYREEE (reference sequence). The CDR3 loop spans 15 amino acids. CDR3 region: CASSFGLAAYNEQFF. DNA of the CDR3: TGTGCCAGCAGCTTCGGACTAGCGGCCTACAATGAGCAGTTCTTC. Looking up the rest from reference TRBV5-4 and TRBJ2-1 gives the full variable domain: ETGVTQSPTHLIKTRGQQVTLRCSSQSGHNTVSWYQQALGQGPQFIFQYYREEENGRGNFPPRFSGLQFPNYSSELNVNALELDDSALYLCASSFGLAAYNEQFFGPGTRLTVL.

V is TRBV7-3 and J is TRBJ2-3, with 11 positions matching TRBD2. Per germline, CDR1 SGHTA and CDR2 FQGTGA. The CDR3 is 16 amino acids. V lost 5 bases and J lost 6; bases outside the gene matches: 10. The CDR3 reads CASSPAPSGGIDTQYF. The CDR3 DNA sequence: TGTGCCAGCAGCCCGGCACCTAGCGGGGGGATCGATACGCAGTATTTT.

As DNA, the CDR3 is TGTGCCAGCAGCCTACTAGCGGGAAACACCGGGGAGCTGTTTTTT. Its translation is CASSLLAGNTGELFF. The genes are TRBV2 and TRBJ2-2, with 10 bases fitting TRBD2. Per the germline V gene, CDR1 is SNHLY and CDR2 is FYNNEI. The CDR3 has 15 residues. V gave up 6 bases and J gave up 2 bases; unmatched junction bases: 3.

Written as DNA, the CDR3 is TGTGCCAGCAGCTTACCACTAGCGGGTCTCTACAATGAGCAGTTCTTC. This sequence encodes CASSLPLAGLYNEQFF. V and J are TRBV5-8 and TRBJ2-1; 9 bases agree with TRBD2. Unmatched junction bases numbered 6, after V lost 2 bases and J lost 3 bases. The CDR3 has 16 residues. CDR1 is SGHTS, CDR2 YDEGEE, per germline. The variable domain in full, completed from reference TRBV5-8 and TRBJ2-1, reads EAGVTQSPTHLIKTRGQQATLRCSPISGHTSVYWYQQALGLGLQFLLWYDEGEERNRGNFPPRFSGRQFPNYSSELNVNALELEDSALYLCASSLPLAGLYNEQFFGPGTRLTVL.

The V gene is TRBV6-1, the J gene TRBJ2-5; maybe TRBD2 (7 bases). The CDR3 runs 15 residues. Trimming pared 8 bases from V and 5 bases from J, leaving 21 bases between. Germline V lookup: CDR1 MNHNS, CDR2 SASEGT. This chain's CDR3 is CASRSLGGDGETQYF. The CDR3, as DNA: TGTGCCAGCCGATCGTTAGGGGGGGACGGCGAGACCCAGTACTTC.

The chain joins TRBV28 to TRBJ1-3; weak D call: TRBD1 (6 bases). The germline V gene has CDR1 MDHEN and CDR2 SYDVKM. Trimming stripped 8 bases from V and 0 bases from J, with 11 bases between. The CDR3 spans 14 residues. CDR3 amino acids: CASHTGSSGNTIYF. CDR3 coding DNA: TGTGCCAGCCATACAGGGAGCTCTGGAAACACCATATATTTT. The full variable domain, completed using reference TRBV28 and TRBJ1-3, is DVKVTQSSRYLVKRTGEKVFLECVQDMDHENMFWYRQDPGLGLRLIYFSYDVKMKEKGDIPEGYSVSREKKERFSLILESASTNQTSMYLCASHTGSSGNTIYFGEGSWLTVV.

The chain employs TRBV10-1 and TRBJ2-4, with D maybe TRBD2 (6 bases). Between the trimmed V and J ends, which lost 10 bases and 0 bases, there was a span of 25 bases. The germline gives CDR1 WNHNN, CDR2 SYGVQD (reference sequence). The CDR3 contains 18 residues. The CDR3 protein is CATYEGSGISRAKNIQYF. CDR3 DNA: TGCGCCACATACGAGGGTAGCGGAATATCTCGAGCCAAAAACATTCAGTACTTC.

The CDR3 spells CSVEMGQGRTDTQYF. The CDR3 DNA reads as TGCAGCGTTGAAATGGGACAGGGGAGGACAGATACGCAGTATTTT. The chain employs TRBV29-1 and TRBJ2-3, with TRBD1 matching over 10 bases. This CDR3 is 15 amino acids long. The ends lost 2 bases at V and 3 bases at J; junction bases unmatched: 5. CDR1 is SQVTM, CDR2 ANQGSEA, per germline.

The chain links TRBV13 to TRBJ2-7, with TRBD1 matching 9 bases. The germline V gene encodes CDR1 PRHDT and CDR2 FYEKMQ (reference sequence). CDR3 length equals 13 residues. Losses at the gene ends were 8 bases for V and 3 bases for J; bases not matched to a gene: 5. CDR3 DNA: TGTGCCAGCGGTCCGGGACAGGGCTACGAGCAGTACTTC. This translates into CASGPGQGYEQYF.

The chain uses TRBV5-6 and TRBJ2-3; 10 bases agree with TRBD2. V trimming: 0 bases; J trimming: 0 bases; junction bases outside the gene matches: 4. Germline CDR1 SGHDT, CDR2 YYEEEE. The CDR3 has 17 amino acids. CDR3 bases: TGTGCCAGCAGCTTGGCACTAGCGGGGCCTAGCACAGATACGCAGTATTTT. Translating it yields CASSLALAGPSTDTQYF.

This clone has more than one count but fewer than ten. The V gene is TRBV16, the J gene TRBJ1-2; a possible D gene is TRBD1 (6 bases). Between the trimmed V and J ends, which lost 0 bases and 7 bases, there was a span of 12 bases. The CDR3 is 14 amino acids. Germline V gives CDR1 KGHSY, CDR2 FQNENV. This chain's CDR3 is CASSQSTGNLGYTF. The CDR3 DNA follows: TGTGCCAGCAGCCAATCTACAGGGAATCTTGGCTACACCTTC.

J is TRBJ2-7 and V is TRBV6-6; maybe TRBD1 (7 bases). Per germline, CDR1 MNHNY and CDR2 SVGAGI (reference sequence). The CDR3 contains 14 residues. The ends were cut back, 6 bases at V and 7 bases at J, with 19 bases in the middle. The CDR3 loop is CASSNRQGGLEQYF. In DNA, the CDR3 is TGTGCCAGCAGCAACCGACAGGGAGGATTGGAGCAGTACTTC.